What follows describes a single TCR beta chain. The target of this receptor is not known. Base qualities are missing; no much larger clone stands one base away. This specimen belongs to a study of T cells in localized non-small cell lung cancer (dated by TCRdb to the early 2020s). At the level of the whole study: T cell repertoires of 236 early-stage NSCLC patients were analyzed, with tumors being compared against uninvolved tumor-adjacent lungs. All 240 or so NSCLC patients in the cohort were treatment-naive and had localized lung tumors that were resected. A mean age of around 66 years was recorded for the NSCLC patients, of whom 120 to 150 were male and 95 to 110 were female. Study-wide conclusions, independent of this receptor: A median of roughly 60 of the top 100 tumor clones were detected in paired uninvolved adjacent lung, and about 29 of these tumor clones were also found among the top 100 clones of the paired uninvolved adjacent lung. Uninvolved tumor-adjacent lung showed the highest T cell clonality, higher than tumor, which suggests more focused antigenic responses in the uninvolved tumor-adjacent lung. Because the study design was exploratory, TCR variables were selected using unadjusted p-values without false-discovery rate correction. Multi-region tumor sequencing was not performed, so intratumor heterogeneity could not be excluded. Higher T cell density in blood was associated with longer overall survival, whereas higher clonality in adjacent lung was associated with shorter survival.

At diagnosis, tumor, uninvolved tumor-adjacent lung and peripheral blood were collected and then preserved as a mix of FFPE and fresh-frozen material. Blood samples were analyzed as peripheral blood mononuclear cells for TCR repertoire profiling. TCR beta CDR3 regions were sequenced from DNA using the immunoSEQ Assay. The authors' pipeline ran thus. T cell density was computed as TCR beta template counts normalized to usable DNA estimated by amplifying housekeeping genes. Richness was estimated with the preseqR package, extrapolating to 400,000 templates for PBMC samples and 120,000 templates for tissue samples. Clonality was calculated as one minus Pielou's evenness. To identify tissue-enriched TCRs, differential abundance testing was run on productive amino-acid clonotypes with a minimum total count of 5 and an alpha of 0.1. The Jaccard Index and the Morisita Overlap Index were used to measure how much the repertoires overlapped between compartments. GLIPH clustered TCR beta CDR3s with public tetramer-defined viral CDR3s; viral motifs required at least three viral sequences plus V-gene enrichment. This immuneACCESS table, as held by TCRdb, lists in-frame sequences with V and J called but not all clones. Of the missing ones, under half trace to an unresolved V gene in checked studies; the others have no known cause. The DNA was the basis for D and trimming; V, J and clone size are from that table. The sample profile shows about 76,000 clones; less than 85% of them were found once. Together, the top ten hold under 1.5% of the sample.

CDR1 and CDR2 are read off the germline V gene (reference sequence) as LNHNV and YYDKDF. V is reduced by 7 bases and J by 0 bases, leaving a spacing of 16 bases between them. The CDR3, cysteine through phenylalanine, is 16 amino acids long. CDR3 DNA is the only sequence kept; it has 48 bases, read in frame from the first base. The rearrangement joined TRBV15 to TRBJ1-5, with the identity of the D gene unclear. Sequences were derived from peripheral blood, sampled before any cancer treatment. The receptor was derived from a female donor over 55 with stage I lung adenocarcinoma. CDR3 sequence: CATTENRGYSNQPQHF. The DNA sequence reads TGTGCCACCACCGAAAATCGAGGGTATAGCAATCAGCCCCAGCATTTT.